Listed below are T cell receptor beta chains from one sample, sequenced in a study of T cell responses to AZD1222 COVID-19 vaccine. The repertoire was sequenced with immunoSEQ multiplex PCR; TCRdb's copy has only in-frame clones and lacks some. The sample contains about 82,000 clones, approximately 91% of which appear only once. The sequences come from peripheral blood, collected on day 0 of AZD1222 vaccination. All receptors derive from an adult in good health. Each CDR3 is given with its conserved first and last residue. Each record gives: CDR3 DNA, CDR3 protein, J gene, clone size, D gene, V gene. A D gene is named only where the DNA matches it firmly. Some rows have no size entry. The others give once, few or many, or a class for an expanded clone.

CDR3nt: TGTGCCAGCAGCTTAGGGTTGAAGGGACAGCCAACAGATACGCAGTATTTT; CDR3aa: CASSLGLKGQPTDTQYF; j_gene: TRBJ2-3; abundance: .; d_gene: TRBD1; v_gene: TRBV7-2
CDR3nt: TGTGCCAGCAGCGTATTGCCGGCCGCGAACACCGGGGAGCTGTTTTTT; CDR3aa: CASSVLPAANTGELFF; j_gene: TRBJ2-2; abundance: .; d_gene: .; v_gene: TRBV9
CDR3nt: TGTGCCAGCAGCCCGACAGGGGGCTCCTACGAGCAGTACTTC; CDR3aa: CASSPTGGSYEQYF; j_gene: TRBJ2-7; abundance: .; d_gene: TRBD1; v_gene: TRBV9
CDR3nt: TGTGCCAGTAGTATGTTACGGGAAAAACTGTTTTTT; CDR3aa: CASSMLREKLFF; j_gene: TRBJ1-4; abundance: .; d_gene: .; v_gene: TRBV19
CDR3nt: TGTGCCAGTAGTATCCAGGTCCCCTATGGCTACACCTTC; CDR3aa: CASSIQVPYGYTF; j_gene: TRBJ1-2; abundance: .; d_gene: .; v_gene: TRBV19
CDR3nt: TGTGCCAGCAGCTTTACTCAGACAGGGGGCGCGAAAGGGCGCAATCAGCCCCAGCATTTT; CDR3aa: CASSFTQTGGAKGRNQPQHF; j_gene: TRBJ1-5; abundance: .; d_gene: TRBD1; v_gene: TRBV11-3
CDR3nt: TGTGCCAGCAGTGAACCGGGAACCTCCTACGAGCAGTACTTC; CDR3aa: CASSEPGTSYEQYF; j_gene: TRBJ2-7; abundance: .; d_gene: .; v_gene: TRBV28
CDR3nt: TGCGCCAGCAGTGAATCACTAGCGGGGCTCAATGAGCAGTTCTTC; CDR3aa: CASSESLAGLNEQFF; j_gene: TRBJ2-1; abundance: .; d_gene: TRBD2; v_gene: TRBV10-1
CDR3nt: TGTGCCAGCTCACCCGGTCGGCAGAACACTGAAGCTTTCTTT; CDR3aa: CASSPGRQNTEAFF; j_gene: TRBJ1-1; abundance: .; d_gene: .; v_gene: TRBV18
CDR3nt: TGTGCCAGCAGCTCCCGACGATATAGCAATCAGCCCCAGCATTTT; CDR3aa: CASSSRRYSNQPQHF; j_gene: TRBJ1-5; abundance: .; d_gene: .; v_gene: TRBV28
CDR3nt: TGTGCCATCAGGGAGGGACAGGGGGCGCGGGACGAGCAGTACTTC; CDR3aa: CAIREGQGARDEQYF; j_gene: TRBJ2-7; abundance: .; d_gene: TRBD1; v_gene: TRBV10-3
CDR3nt: TGTGCCAGCACCCTAACAGGGGATGTCGCCAAAAACATTCAGTACTTC; CDR3aa: CASTLTGDVAKNIQYF; j_gene: TRBJ2-4; abundance: medium-sized; d_gene: TRBD1; v_gene: TRBV28
CDR3nt: TGTGCCAGCAGTCGGGAGGGGAAGAACACTGAAGCTTTCTTT; CDR3aa: CASSREGKNTEAFF; j_gene: TRBJ1-1; abundance: .; d_gene: .; v_gene: TRBV6-5
CDR3nt: TGTGCCAGCAGCGAAACTTCGACAGGGAACGTCGTTTTCTATGGCTACACCTTC; CDR3aa: CASSETSTGNVVFYGYTF; j_gene: TRBJ1-2; abundance: .; d_gene: TRBD1; v_gene: TRBV2
CDR3nt: TGTGCCAGCAGTGAAAACGGAATATACGAGCAGTACTTC; CDR3aa: CASSENGIYEQYF; j_gene: TRBJ2-7; abundance: .; d_gene: .; v_gene: TRBV6-1
CDR3nt: TGTGCCAGCAGCTTTTTTCCCGGGGGATCCTACGAGCAGTACTTC; CDR3aa: CASSFFPGGSYEQYF; j_gene: TRBJ2-7; abundance: once; d_gene: .; v_gene: TRBV9
CDR3nt: TGTGCCAGCAGGTCCGGGACAGGGAGGGAAAAACTGTTTTTT; CDR3aa: CASRSGTGREKLFF; j_gene: TRBJ1-4; abundance: once; d_gene: TRBD1; v_gene: TRBV6-6
CDR3nt: TGCGCCAGCAGTGAGATGGTCAGCCTCAATGAGCAGTTCTTC; CDR3aa: CASSEMVSLNEQFF; j_gene: TRBJ2-1; abundance: few; d_gene: .; v_gene: TRBV10-1
CDR3nt: TGTGCCAGCAGCTCCCGGACTAGCGGGGTGGAGACCCAGTACTTC; CDR3aa: CASSSRTSGVETQYF; j_gene: TRBJ2-5; abundance: .; d_gene: TRBD2; v_gene: TRBV11-3
CDR3nt: TGTGCCAGCAGCTTAGCAGCGTGGGGCACAGATACGCAGTATTTT; CDR3aa: CASSLAAWGTDTQYF; j_gene: TRBJ2-3; abundance: .; d_gene: .; v_gene: TRBV7-9
CDR3nt: TGTGCCAGCGGATACAGGGGAACTGGAAACACCATATATTTT; CDR3aa: CASGYRGTGNTIYF; j_gene: TRBJ1-3; abundance: .; d_gene: TRBD1; v_gene: TRBV7-9
CDR3nt: TGTGCCAGCAGCTCCCTCTTAGGGAGCGGGGGGGCCTCAGATACGCAGTATTTT; CDR3aa: CASSSLLGSGGASDTQYF; j_gene: TRBJ2-3; abundance: .; d_gene: TRBD2; v_gene: TRBV7-8
CDR3nt: TGTGCCAGCAGTATAGACAGGGGAACTAACTATGGCTACACCTTC; CDR3aa: CASSIDRGTNYGYTF; j_gene: TRBJ1-2; abundance: .; d_gene: TRBD1; v_gene: TRBV6-5
CDR3nt: TGTGCCACCAGTGATCCACAGGGGAGCAATCAGCCCCAGCATTTT; CDR3aa: CATSDPQGSNQPQHF; j_gene: TRBJ1-5; abundance: medium-sized; d_gene: TRBD1; v_gene: TRBV24-1
CDR3nt: TGTGCCAGCAGCCGGGCAGGCCTTAACTATGGCTACACCTTC; CDR3aa: CASSRAGLNYGYTF; j_gene: TRBJ1-2; abundance: .; d_gene: .; v_gene: TRBV3-1/TRBV3-2
CDR3nt: TGTGCCAGCTCACCAGCCAGGGACAGGGGATTGAACACTGAAGCTTTCTTT; CDR3aa: CASSPARDRGLNTEAFF; j_gene: TRBJ1-1; abundance: .; d_gene: TRBD1; v_gene: TRBV18
CDR3nt: TGTGCCAGCAGTTACTCGAAGGGCGACAGGAGCTATGGCTACACCTTC; CDR3aa: CASSYSKGDRSYGYTF; j_gene: TRBJ1-2; abundance: .; d_gene: .; v_gene: TRBV6-5
CDR3nt: TGCAGCGCCTTGGACAGCTTCTACGAGCAGTACTTC; CDR3aa: CSALDSFYEQYF; j_gene: TRBJ2-7; abundance: .; d_gene: .; v_gene: TRBV29-1
CDR3nt: TGTGCCAGCAGTTACTCGACAGGAAATATATTCTATGGCTACACCTTC; CDR3aa: CASSYSTGNIFYGYTF; j_gene: TRBJ1-2; abundance: once; d_gene: .; v_gene: TRBV6-5
CDR3nt: TGCAGTGCTAGTCTGGGGACAGGTAGCAATCAGCCCCAGCATTTT; CDR3aa: CSASLGTGSNQPQHF; j_gene: TRBJ1-5; abundance: .; d_gene: TRBD1; v_gene: TRBV20-1
CDR3nt: TGTGCCAGCAGTTACTCGACGGGCTACAATGAGCAGTTCTTC; CDR3aa: CASSYSTGYNEQFF; j_gene: TRBJ2-1; abundance: .; d_gene: .; v_gene: TRBV6-5
CDR3nt: TGCGCCAGCAGCTTGGGGACAGGGCCTTTACACGAGCAGTACTTC; CDR3aa: CASSLGTGPLHEQYF; j_gene: TRBJ2-7; abundance: .; d_gene: TRBD1; v_gene: TRBV5-1
CDR3nt: TGTGCCAGCAACCTCCGCGCGATCTACGAGCAGTACTTC; CDR3aa: CASNLRAIYEQYF; j_gene: TRBJ2-7; abundance: .; d_gene: .; v_gene: TRBV2
CDR3nt: TGTGCCAGCAGTTTCCGAATCGGGGAGCTGTTTTTT; CDR3aa: CASSFRIGELFF; j_gene: TRBJ2-2; abundance: .; d_gene: .; v_gene: TRBV27
CDR3nt: TGTGCCAGCAGCCAAGATCTTTGGACTGAAGCTTTCTTT; CDR3aa: CASSQDLWTEAFF; j_gene: TRBJ1-1; abundance: .; d_gene: .; v_gene: TRBV3-1/TRBV3-2
CDR3nt: TGCAGCGTTGAGTCGCGGCGCTCTGGAAACACCATATATTTT; CDR3aa: CSVESRRSGNTIYF; j_gene: TRBJ1-3; abundance: .; d_gene: .; v_gene: TRBV29-1
CDR3nt: TGCGCCAGCAGCCCGGACAGGGACGCTGAAGCTTTCTTT; CDR3aa: CASSPDRDAEAFF; j_gene: TRBJ1-1; abundance: .; d_gene: TRBD1; v_gene: TRBV5-1
CDR3nt: TGTGCCAGCAGCTTAGAAGGGGGGGGGAGTTCACCCCTCCACTTT; CDR3aa: CASSLEGGGSSPLHF; j_gene: TRBJ1-6; abundance: .; d_gene: .; v_gene: TRBV7-2
CDR3nt: TGTGCCAGCAGGGATCGGGAGGGGACAGCTTTCTTT; CDR3aa: CASRDREGTAFF; j_gene: TRBJ1-1; abundance: .; d_gene: .; v_gene: TRBV6-4
CDR3nt: TGCGCCAGCAGTCAAGCCCCGAGGGAGGCCCACTATGGCTACACCTTC; CDR3aa: CASSQAPREAHYGYTF; j_gene: TRBJ1-2; abundance: .; d_gene: .; v_gene: TRBV23-1
CDR3nt: TGTGCCAGCAGTTTTCCCGAGAACACTGAAGCTTTCTTT; CDR3aa: CASSFPENTEAFF; j_gene: TRBJ1-1; abundance: .; d_gene: .; v_gene: TRBV28
CDR3nt: TGTGCCAGCAGGAAGACAGGGGCGGGGACCGGGGAGCTGTTTTTT; CDR3aa: CASRKTGAGTGELFF; j_gene: TRBJ2-2; abundance: .; d_gene: TRBD1; v_gene: TRBV6-5
CDR3nt: TGTGCCAGTAGGGAGGGACTCGGCGAAAAACTGTTTTTT; CDR3aa: CASREGLGEKLFF; j_gene: TRBJ1-4; abundance: .; d_gene: .; v_gene: TRBV19
CDR3nt: TGTGCCAGTAGTATAGACCCAGGGAATCAGCCCCAGCATTTT; CDR3aa: CASSIDPGNQPQHF; j_gene: TRBJ1-5; abundance: once; d_gene: .; v_gene: TRBV19
CDR3nt: TGTGCCAGCAGCGCAAGGGACCTACCCTCCTACGAGCAGTACTTC; CDR3aa: CASSARDLPSYEQYF; j_gene: TRBJ2-7; abundance: .; d_gene: .; v_gene: TRBV3-1/TRBV3-2
CDR3nt: TGTGCCAGCAGCCAAAGCAACGAGCAGTACTTC; CDR3aa: CASSQSNEQYF; j_gene: TRBJ2-7; abundance: .; d_gene: .; v_gene: TRBV3-1/TRBV3-2